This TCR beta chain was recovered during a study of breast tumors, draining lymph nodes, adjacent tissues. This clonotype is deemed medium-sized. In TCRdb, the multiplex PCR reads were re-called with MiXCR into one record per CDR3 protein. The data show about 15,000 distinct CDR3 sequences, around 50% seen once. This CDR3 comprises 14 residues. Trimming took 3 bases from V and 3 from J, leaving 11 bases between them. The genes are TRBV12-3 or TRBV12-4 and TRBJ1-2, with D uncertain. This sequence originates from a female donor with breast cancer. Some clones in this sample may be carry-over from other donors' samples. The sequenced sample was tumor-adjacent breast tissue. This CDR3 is CASSLAVRDYGYTF. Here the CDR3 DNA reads TGTGCCAGCAGTTTGGCAGTGAGGGACTATGGCTACACCTTC.